This TCR beta chain was recorded in a study of shared clonotypes between healthy human individuals. Some clones are missing from TCRdb's copy, which holds only in-frame ones; the method was immunoSEQ multiplex PCR. The sample holds fewer than 400,000 clones, around 72% seen once. The germline gives CDR1 DFQATT, CDR2 SNEGSKA (reference sequence). The CDR3 loop spans 9 amino acids. The material sequenced was memory CD4+ T cells sorted from blood. The subset here: CD45RA-negative fraction. The chain employs TRBV20-1 and TRBJ2-7; D gene ambiguous. This receptor was identified in a man aged 25 to 40 in good health. CDR3 region: CTLGDEQYF. DNA for the CDR3: TGCACCCTCGGTGACGAGCAGTACTTC.